Following are 10 T cell receptor beta chains from one sample sequenced in a study of regulatory and conventional T cells in RAG deficiency. Genomic DNA came from blood regulatory T cells gated CD4+ CD25-high CD127-low. Produced via immunoSEQ multiplex PCR; TCRdb's table is partial and in-frame only. This sample has 5,500 to 8,500 clones, with around 91% found just once. The sample was also linked to a second study, of regulatory T cells. From that paper: Primers: 52 TRBV forward and 13 TRBJ reverse.

Sequences were obtained from CD127- CD25+ CD4+ Tregs sorted from blood. Receptors were obtained from a human donor in good health.

V is TRBV9 and J is TRBJ1-1; 9 bases agree with TRBD1. V gave up 4 bases and J gave up 0 bases; unmatched junction bases: 13. This CDR3 has 18 amino acids. CDR1 SGDLS and CDR2 YYNGEE come from the germline V gene. In DNA form, the CDR3 reads TGTGCCAGCAGCCCTACCGGGACAGGGACACGTTTGAACACTGAAGCTTTCTTT. It specifies CASSPTGTGTRLNTEAFF.

This rearrangement joins TRBV7-9 to TRBJ1-4; TRBD1 aligns across 8 bases. The germline gives CDR1 SEHNR, CDR2 FQNEAQ (reference sequence). Trimming removed 3 bases from V and 3 bases from J; junction bases left unmatched: 12. The CDR3 totals 18 residues. CDR3 DNA sequence: TGTGCCAGCAGCTTGGTGTGGGGGACAGGTAGATCTAATGAAAAACTGTTTTTT. Its translation: CASSLVWGTGRSNEKLFF.

This clone was recorded only once. The rearrangement joins TRBV5-3 to TRBJ2-2; D gene ambiguous. TRBV5-3 is marked as an open reading frame, function uncertain. The V end lost 6 bases, the J end lost 6 bases, and 6 bases lay between the germline ends. This CDR3 spans 11 amino acids. CDR3 DNA sequence: TGTGCCAGAATTCGTGCCGGGGAGCTGTTTTTT. Protein: CARIRAGELFF.

J is TRBJ2-5 and V is TRBV29-1; D possibly corresponds to TRBD1 (6 bases). Per germline, CDR1 SQVTM and CDR2 ANQGSEA. The CDR3 has 14 amino acids. V was trimmed by 2 bases and J by 6 bases, leaving 16 bases between them. CDR3 protein: CSVEPWDIGQTQYF. The CDR3 DNA reads as TGCAGCGTTGAACCCTGGGACATCGGGCAGACCCAGTACTTC.

The gene calls are TRBV7-8 and TRBJ1-5; 7 positions match TRBD1. The CDR3 has 15 residues. With V trimmed by 4 bases and J by 5 bases, 8 bases remained unmatched. Per germline, CDR1 SGHVS and CDR2 FQNEAQ. The CDR3 spells CASSYRQGRDQPQHF. CDR3 nucleotide sequence: TGTGCCAGCAGCTACCGACAGGGCAGGGATCAGCCCCAGCATTTT.

The chain joins TRBV7-2 to TRBJ2-1; 11 bases map to TRBD2. The CDR3 totals 15 residues. CDR1 is SGHTA and CDR2 is FQGNSA in the germline V gene. The V and J ends lost 6 bases and 11 bases, in that order; junction bases with no gene match: 12. This CDR3 reads CASSTTGTSGEKQFF. CDR3 DNA sequence: TGTGCCAGCAGTACTACCGGGACTAGCGGAGAAAAGCAGTTCTTC.

This clone was detected only once. The CDR3 nucleotides are TGTGCCAGCAGCCGGACAGGGAGCTCCTACAATGAGCAGTTCTTC. The encoded protein is CASSRTGSSYNEQFF. This chain connects TRBV11-2 to TRBJ2-1; 8 bases agree with TRBD1. The CDR3 has 15 residues. The V and J ends lost 5 bases and 0 bases, in that order; junction bases with no gene match: 3. Per germline, CDR1 SGHAT and CDR2 FQNNGV.

The V and J genes are TRBV5-1 and TRBJ1-2, with D maybe TRBD1 (5 bases). The V gene's germline CDR1 is SGHRS and CDR2 YFSETQ. The V gene lost 4 bases and the J gene lost 6 bases, with 10 bases spanning the gap. This CDR3 comprises 12 residues. CDR3 sequence reads: CASSGFRDGYTF. CDR3 coding DNA: TGCGCCAGCAGCGGTTTCAGGGATGGCTACACCTTC.

The genes are TRBV5-4 and TRBJ2-6, with D tentatively TRBD1 (6 bases). Trimming stripped 0 bases from V and 0 bases from J, with 13 bases between. The CDR3 has 18 residues. Germline CDR1 SGHNT, CDR2 YYREEE (reference sequence). This chain's CDR3 is CASSLVRDTFSGANVLTF. The CDR3 DNA reads TGTGCCAGCAGCTTGGTGAGGGACACCTTCTCTGGGGCCAACGTCCTGACTTTC.

The chain has TRBV11-2 and TRBJ2-7; D not certain. The ends were cut back, 5 bases at V and 3 bases at J, with 11 bases in the middle. Germline assignment: CDR1 SGHAT and CDR2 FQNNGV. There are 13 residues in the CDR3. The CDR3 DNA reads as TGTGCCAGCAGCCTGCAGACACACTACGAGCAGTACTTC. This gives the protein CASSLQTHYEQYF.